The sequence of this TCR beta chain was determined in a study of breast tumors, draining lymph nodes, adjacent tissues. Axillary draining lymph nodes of breast cancer patients supplied the node samples. V lost 0 bases, J lost 5 bases, and 0 bases stayed unmatched. The CDR3 consists of 15 residues. This clonotype has ten or more counts. MiXCR, applied by TCRdb to the multiplex PCR reads, yields one record per CDR3 protein. Seen here are some 130,000 distinct CDR3 sequences, around 20% observed once, and the top ten hold under 3%. The specimen sequenced was axillary lymph node tissue. This rearrangement joins TRBV12-3 or TRBV12-4 to TRBJ2-2, with 10 bases lining up with TRBD2. The clonotype was recovered from a female donor with breast cancer. Some clones in this sample may be carry-over from other donors' samples. The CDR3 spells CASSLASGRTGELFF. CDR3 in DNA: TGTGCCAGCAGTTTAGCTAGCGGGAGGACCGGGGAGCTGTTTTTT.